This T cell receptor (beta chain) was retrieved from a study of T cell changes during pregnancy in multiple sclerosis. Using immunoSEQ multiplex PCR, the repertoire was profiled, and TCRdb retains in-frame clones only, with some absent. The sample carries over 65,000 clones, about 94% recorded once. This clone is a singleton in its sample. CDR3 length: 14 residues. V lost 7 bases to trimming and J lost 1 base; unmatched junction nucleotides: 5. Germline V CDR1 and CDR2: SGHVS, FQNEAQ. The receptor comes from a female donor with multiple sclerosis, enrolled in a pregnancy study. This material consisted of peripheral blood, taken in the third trimester of pregnancy. The chain couples TRBV7-8 to TRBJ1-2; 8 bases line up with TRBD1. The CDR3: CASTRTGFNYGYTF. For the CDR3, the DNA is TGTGCCAGCACCCGGACAGGGTTTAACTATGGCTACACCTTC. Drawing the rest from reference TRBV7-8 and TRBJ1-2, the complete variable domain is GAGVSQSPRYKVAKRGQDVALRCDPISGHVSLFWYQQALGQGPEFLTYFQNEAQLDKSGLPSDRFFAERPEGSVSTLKIQRTQQEDSAVYLCASTRTGFNYGYTFGSGTRLTVV.